This T cell receptor beta chain derives from a study of T-cell memory formation after mild COVID-19. This clonotype was recorded many times. Using its own MiXCR run on the 5' RACE reads, TCRdb lists one record per CDR3 protein. This sample carries some 280,000 distinct CDR3 sequences, around 16% of them seen once, and the ten largest clones take approximately 25%. The CDR3 has 13 amino acids. V gave up 0 bases and J gave up 4 bases, with 4 bases separating them. Germline V gives CDR1 SGHTA, CDR2 FQGNSA. This chain connects TRBV7-2 to TRBJ2-1; D is unresolved. The specimen was PBMCs or a T cell subset sorted from them (not recorded which). This TCR derives from a man younger than 35 who had mild COVID-19 (a few samples of this study predate the infection). Cell type and time point are not known. The CDR3 is CASSLAEYNEQFF. In nucleotides, the CDR3 is TGTGCCAGCAGCTTAGCGGAATACAATGAGCAGTTCTTC.